The 25 T cell receptor beta chains below come from one sample, sequenced in a study of monozygotic twins with inflammatory bowel disease. TCRdb re-called the 5' RACE reads and catalogs CDR3 proteins one per entry, DNA excluded. The listing records 300,000 to 350,000 distinct CDR3 sequences. Source material: blood. The receptors shown here come from a human donor with ulcerative colitis or Crohn's disease, or a healthy co-twin of an affected twin (not recorded which).

This sequence joins TRBV9 and TRBJ2-7; the D call from TCRdb, TRBD1, cannot be confirmed without DNA. The CDR3 contains 15 residues. Germline-derived CDR1 and CDR2 are SGDLS and YYNGEE. CDR3 amino acids: CASSVGDRDLGEQYF.

The rearrangement uses TRBV6-5 and TRBJ2-3; TCRdb designates TRBD2, a call that cannot be tested without DNA. Germline CDR1 is MNHEY and CDR2 is SVGAGI. CDR3 length equals 16 residues. CDR3 loop: CASSYGFGGGGDTQYF.

The chain couples TRBV11-2 to TRBJ2-1; TCRdb's assignment of TRBD2 cannot be checked, as there is no DNA. The germline gives CDR1 SGHAT, CDR2 FQNNGV. This CDR3 is built from 15 residues. The CDR3 here is CASSSQAGGWNEQFF.

V usage is TRBV12-3 or TRBV12-4 and J usage is TRBJ2-7. The CDR3 sequence is 14 residues long. The CDR3 protein is CASSQQSYTYEQYF.

The chain is built from TRBV20-1 and TRBJ1-1. The germline CDR1 and CDR2 sequences are DFQATT and SNEGSKA (reference sequence). This CDR3 contains 13 residues. The CDR3 loop is CSALGLGETEAFF.

The chain couples TRBV12-3 or TRBV12-4 to TRBJ2-2; TCRdb's assignment of TRBD2 cannot be checked, as there is no DNA. The CDR3 consists of 14 residues. The CDR3 protein is CASRGTVNTGELFF.

The chain recombines TRBV6-2 or TRBV6-3 with TRBJ1-5; there is no DNA to check the TCRdb D call of TRBD1. Germline lookup yields CDR1 MNHEY and CDR2 SVGEGT. This CDR3 is built from 13 residues. This CDR3 reads CASSPVFGQPQHF.

The rearrangement joins TRBV29-1 to TRBJ2-1; absent DNA, TCRdb's TRBD2 call cannot be checked. The CDR3 length is 15 residues. Germline V gene sequence: CDR1 SQVTM, CDR2 ANQGSEA. The CDR3 here is CSATVAGGGGNEQFF.

The CDR3 spells CASSQLALSYNEQFF. V gene TRBV3-1 combines with J gene TRBJ2-1; without DNA, the TCRdb call of TRBD2 cannot be checked. There are 15 residues in the CDR3. CDR1 is LGHDT and CDR2 is YNNKEL in the germline V gene (reference sequence).

The chain employs TRBV6-6 and TRBJ2-5; TCRdb gives TRBD1 as the D gene, but with no DNA this cannot be confirmed. CDR1 is MNHNY and CDR2 is SVGAGI in the germline V gene (reference sequence). The CDR3 contains 14 residues. The CDR3 loop is CASRRPGTLETQYF.

The J gene is TRBJ2-4, the V gene TRBV5-4; TCRdb proposes TRBD2, but this gene call is untestable without DNA. Germline CDR1 reads SGHNT; CDR2 reads YYREEE (reference sequence). The CDR3 covers 16 residues. The CDR3 here is CASSNSGGSLPDIQYF.

The genes are TRBV19 and TRBJ2-7; TCRdb designates TRBD1, a call that cannot be tested without DNA. This CDR3 has 16 amino acids. Germline V gives CDR1 LNHDA, CDR2 SQIVND (reference sequence). CDR3 region: CASSITTGTGGAEQYF.

This CDR3 reads CASSQDSVALPYEQYF. The rearrangement uses TRBV4-3 and TRBJ2-7. The CDR3 length is 16 residues. The V gene's germline CDR1 is LGHNA and CDR2 YSLEER.

This chain connects TRBV7-2 to TRBJ2-2; the D gene TCRdb calls, TRBD2, cannot be checked with no DNA. CDR3 length equals 15 residues. Germline V gives CDR1 SGHTA, CDR2 FQGNSA. Here the CDR3 reads CASSPRDFYTGELFF.

J is TRBJ2-2 and V is TRBV5-1; the D gene TCRdb calls, TRBD1, cannot be checked with no DNA. The CDR3 runs 15 residues. Germline CDR1 SGHRS, CDR2 YFSETQ. The chain's CDR3 is CASSHRDRATGELFF.

CDR3 sequence: CSVPRGANTEAFF. This chain joins TRBV29-1 and TRBJ1-1. CDR3 length: 13 residues. Germline CDR1 and CDR2: SQVTM and ANQGSEA.

V is TRBV9 and J is TRBJ2-2; TCRdb gives TRBD2 as the D gene, but with no DNA this cannot be confirmed. The CDR3 contains 16 residues. Germline CDR1 and CDR2: SGDLS and YYNGEE. The CDR3 spells CASSEGLVGRTGELFF.

CDR3 residues: CASSLVSQGAGEQYF. The chain carries TRBV7-9 and TRBJ2-7; TCRdb's D call, TRBD1, is unchecked because there is no DNA. The CDR3 is 15 amino acids. Germline V gene lookup returns CDR1 SEHNR and CDR2 FQNEAQ (reference sequence).

This rearrangement joins TRBV20-1 to TRBJ2-4; checking the TCRdb D call of TRBD1 is not possible without DNA. CDR3 length: 21 residues. Germline CDR1 is DFQATT and CDR2 is SNEGSKA (reference sequence). This chain's CDR3 is CSARDGVLGGSLTLAKNIQYF.

The chain uses TRBV20-1 and TRBJ2-1; TCRdb designates TRBD2, a call that cannot be tested without DNA. Germline V lookup: CDR1 DFQATT, CDR2 SNEGSKA (reference sequence). The CDR3 consists of 13 residues. CDR3 sequence: CSAHGPSDNEQFF.

CDR3 loop: CSVSVRANNEQFF. The J gene is TRBJ2-1, the V gene TRBV29-1; TCRdb's D call of TRBD1 is untestable without DNA. This CDR3 has 13 residues. Germline CDR1 is SQVTM and CDR2 is ANQGSEA.

The genes are TRBV10-3 and TRBJ1-1; TCRdb indicates TRBD1, and absent DNA this call remains unverified. The length of the CDR3 is 14 residues. CDR1 and CDR2 (germline): ENHRY, SYGVKD. This chain's CDR3 is CAINPDRDHTEAFF.

The chain is built from TRBV7-2 and TRBJ2-7; TCRdb returns TRBD2, unconfirmable since there is no DNA. The germline CDR1 and CDR2 sequences are SGHTA and FQGNSA. The CDR3 is made up of 15 amino acids. The CDR3 loop is CASSTPSGSIYEQYF.

The gene calls are TRBV27 and TRBJ2-7; the D gene TCRdb calls, TRBD2, cannot be checked with no DNA. This CDR3 has 15 residues. Germline CDR1 is MNHEY and CDR2 is SMNVEV (reference sequence). CDR3 residues: CASSTWTDSSYEQYF.

V is TRBV4-1 and J is TRBJ2-7; no DNA is available, so the TRBD2 call from TCRdb remains unchecked. CDR3 length: 17 residues. Germline V gene sequence: CDR1 MGHRA, CDR2 YSYEKL. CDR3 protein: CASSQPPYRAPAYEQYF.